This TCR beta chain was profiled in a study of naive and memory T cell subsets. Findings and caveats of the study: In naive cells, over 95% of TCR sequences were seen only once. Especially in CD8 cells, naive repertoires contained a few larger clonotypes, possibly CD45RA-re-expressing memory cells.

Comments on this clonotype: Its antigen is currently unknown.

The beta constant-region primer was an equimolar mix of two oligonucleotides covering TRBC1 and TRBC2. Nested alpha and beta constant-region primers with the SP2 primer drove four PCR rounds on ligated cDNA. The cDNA 3' end received a ligated single-stranded oligonucleotide carrying the SP2 primer and a 12-nucleotide UMI. TCRdb re-analysed the UMI-ligation and nested PCR reads in MiXCR, keeping a single row per CDR3 protein. This repertoire shows 150,000 or so distinct CDR3 sequences, approximately 22% found once; its top ten account for approximately 0.1%. CMV status came from CD4+ IFNgamma after overnight CMV lysate stimulation. The CDR3 length is 15 residues. The V gene end was trimmed by 8 bases and the J gene end by 3 bases; junction bases not matched to a gene: 11. The germline CDR1 and CDR2 sequences are MDHEN and SYDVKM.

The clonotype was recovered from a human donor in good health. The rearrangement uses TRBV28 and TRBJ1-1; 8 bases are a match to TRBD1. Sequences were obtained from naive CD4+ T cells from blood. CDR3 DNA: TGTGCCAGCTACTCACGGGGGACAGGCCACACTGAAGCTTTCTTT. Protein product: CASYSRGTGHTEAFF.